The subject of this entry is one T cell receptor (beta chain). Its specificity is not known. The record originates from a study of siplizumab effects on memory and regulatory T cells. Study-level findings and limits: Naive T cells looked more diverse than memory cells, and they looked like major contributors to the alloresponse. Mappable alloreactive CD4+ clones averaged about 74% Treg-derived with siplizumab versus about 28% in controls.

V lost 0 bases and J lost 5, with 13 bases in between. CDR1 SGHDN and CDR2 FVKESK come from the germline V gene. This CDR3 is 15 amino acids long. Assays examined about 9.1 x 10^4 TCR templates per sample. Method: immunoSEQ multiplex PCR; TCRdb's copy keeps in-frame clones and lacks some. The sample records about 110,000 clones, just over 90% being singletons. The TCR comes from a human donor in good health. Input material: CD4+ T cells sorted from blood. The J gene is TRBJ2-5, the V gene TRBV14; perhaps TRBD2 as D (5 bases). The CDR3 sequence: CASSQDLARGETQYF. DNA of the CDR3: TGTGCCAGCAGCCAAGATCTCGCCCGCGGGGAGACCCAGTACTTC. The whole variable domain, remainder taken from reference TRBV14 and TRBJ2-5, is EAGVTQFPSHSVIEKGQTVTLRCDPISGHDNLYWYRRVMGKEIKFLLHFVKESKQDESGMPNNRFLAERTGGTYSTLKVQPAELEDSGVYFCASSQDLARGETQYFGPGTRLLVL.